Many counts were recorded for the clone carrying this TCR beta chain. What it binds is not known. This entry is derived from a study of T cell repertoires in cytomegalovirus infection. In the study overall: Indicated by public TCR beta signatures were CMV infection and matching HLA type. Findings of the study overall: There were carriers of CMV plus the relevant HLA, and cumulative public TCR beta family frequency identified them. There were HLA-C-restricted CMV-specific TCR beta clonotypes dominating the ex vivo response.

TCRdb independently ran MiXCR on the reads; one entry per CDR3 protein. Among about 80,000 distinct CDR3 sequences listed, less than 4.5% were seen once. Material: PBMCs. This TCR came from a human donor in good health (CMV status not recorded). Some clones in this sample may be carry-over from other donors' samples.

This CDR3 is CASSAVYERIGYTF. CDR3 DNA sequence: TGTGCCAGCAGCGCCGTTTATGAACGTATTGGCTACACCTTC. The chain uses TRBV5-6 and TRBJ1-2, with D hard to call. CDR1 and CDR2 (germline): SGHDT, YYEEEE. The V end was cut by 4 bases, the J end by 7 bases, with 17 bases between. This CDR3 has 14 amino acids.